A selection of T cell receptor beta chains follows, all from one sample in a study of T cells in Graves' hyperthyroidism and ophthalmopathy. MiXCR, applied by TCRdb to the multiplex PCR reads, yields one record per CDR3 protein. The table shows nearly 750,000 distinct CDR3 sequences, with roughly 32% occurring only once. The sequencing sample was made of blood. Receptors originate from a woman aged 40 to 55 with Graves' hyperthyroidism. CDR3s include the opening cysteine and the closing phenylalanine or tryptophan. The D gene is left open where the match is weak. Only some rows state a clone size, as once, few, many or a class for expanded clones.

size,V,D,J,CDR3,DNA
-,TRBV4-1,TRBD1,TRBJ1-6,CASSRGTGGFSPLHF,TGCGCCAGCAGCCGGGGGACAGGGGGGTTTTCACCCCTCCACTTT
many,TRBV7-2,-,TRBJ1-5,CASSLAADQPQHF,TGTGCCAGCAGCTTAGCAGCAGATCAGCCCCAGCATTTT
-,TRBV2,-,TRBJ1-6,CASRDLAGGNSPLHF,TGTGCCAGCAGGGATTTAGCGGGGGGGAATTCACCCCTCCACTTT
few,TRBV10-3,-,TRBJ2-6,CASSYSRQLRTSSGANVLTF,TGTGCCAGCAGTTACTCGAGGCAGTTAAGAACGAGCTCTGGGGCCAACGTCCTGACTTTC
-,TRBV2,TRBD1,TRBJ1-4,CASSDTDRRYEKLFF,TGTGCCAGCAGTGACACGGACAGGCGGTATGAAAAACTGTTTTTT
-,TRBV2,-,TRBJ1-1,CASSGFGGSEAFF,TGTGCCAGCAGTGGCTTCGGTGGCTCTGAAGCTTTCTTT
many,TRBV6-5,-,TRBJ2-7,CASSDGRAYEQYF,TGTGCCAGCAGTGACGGACGGGCCTACGAGCAGTACTTC
many,TRBV9,-,TRBJ1-1,CASSLWTTADTEAFF,TGTGCCAGCAGCCTTTGGACGACGGCGGACACTGAAGCTTTCTTT
few,TRBV20-1,-,TRBJ1-5,CSARDGAQPQHF,TGCAGTGCTAGAGATGGGGCCCAGCCCCAGCATTTT
many,TRBV10-3,TRBD1,TRBJ1-1,CAISELLTGAGTEAFF,TGTGCCATCAGTGAACTCTTGACAGGGGCGGGAACTGAAGCTTTCTTT
-,TRBV7-3,-,TRBJ2-7,CASSLQGGTLSYEQYF,TGTGCCAGCAGCCTCCAGGGAGGGACATTATCCTACGAGCAGTACTTC
once,TRBV6-5,-,TRBJ2-2,CASSYVGMDGELFF,TGTGCCAGCAGTTACGTGGGTATGGACGGGGAGCTGTTTTTT
-,TRBV5-1,-,TRBJ2-7,CASSLRGTLGSYEQYF,TGTGCCAGCAGCTTACGGGGAACCCTGGGCTCCTACGAGCAGTACTTC
few,TRBV12-3/TRBV12-4,-,TRBJ1-1,CASRPWGGRVAFF,TGTGCCAGCCGACCCTGGGGGGGGCGGGTAGCTTTCTTT
few,TRBV9,-,TRBJ2-5,CASSAGTQETQYF,TGTGCCAGCAGCGCCGGGACCCAAGAGACCCAGTACTTC
-,TRBV6-1,-,TRBJ1-5,CASSPPSGGNQPQHF,TGTGCCAGCAGTCCCCCCTCCGGGGGGAATCAGCCCCAGCATTTT
-,TRBV20-1,-,TRBJ1-1,CSARSYRAGENSEAFF,TGCAGTGCTAGAAGTTACCGCGCCGGGGAGAACTCTGAAGCTTTCTTT
few,TRBV10-3,-,TRBJ1-4,CATILEAPGKLFF,TGTGCCACCATATTGGAAGCGCCGGGAAAACTGTTTTTT
-,TRBV20-1,TRBD1,TRBJ2-3,CSASGTDSTDTQYF,TGCAGTGCTAGCGGGACAGACAGCACAGATACGCAGTATTTT
-,TRBV9,-,TRBJ1-6,CASSQAQNSPLHF,TGTGCCAGCAGTCAAGCCCAGAATTCACCCCTCCACTTT
-,TRBV6-2/TRBV6-3,-,TRBJ1-5,CASREMSNQPQHF,TGTGCCAGCCGTGAGATGAGCAATCAGCCCCAGCATTTT
-,TRBV2,-,TRBJ1-1,CASSLLKGTTKNTDEAFF,TGTGCCAGCAGTTTATTGAAGGGGACGACTAAGAACACTGATGAAGCTTTCTTT
-,TRBV10-3,-,TRBJ2-2,CAISVGGQADGELFF,TGTGCCATCAGTGTTGGAGGCCAGGCGGACGGGGAGCTGTTTTTT
few,TRBV20-1,-,TRBJ1-5,CSARSPGGGIQPQHF,TGCAGTGCTAGATCGCCCGGGGGCGGTATCCAGCCCCAGCATTTT
-,TRBV2,-,TRBJ1-5,CASSEWAYNQPQHF,TGTGCCAGCAGTGAATGGGCGTACAATCAGCCCCAGCATTTT
many,TRBV12-3/TRBV12-4,-,TRBJ1-2,CASTSQIAANYGYTF,TGTGCCAGCACCTCCCAGATAGCAGCTAACTATGGCTACACCTTC
-,TRBV12-3/TRBV12-4,-,TRBJ1-1,CASSLEGQWWGTEAFF,TGTGCCAGCAGTTTAGAGGGGCAGTGGTGGGGCACTGAAGCCTTCTTT
-,TRBV14,-,TRBJ1-5,CANSQDDQPQHF,TGTGCCAACAGCCAAGATGATCAGCCCCAGCATTTT
-,TRBV10-3,TRBD1,TRBJ1-1,CASSTTGTDRNTEAFF,TGTGCCAGCAGTACCACCGGGACAGACCGGAACACTGAAGCTTTCTTT
-,TRBV2,-,TRBJ2-2,CASISGPGELFF,TGTGCCAGCATCAGCGGGCCCGGGGAGCTGTTTTTT
few,TRBV5-1,-,TRBJ1-2,CASSLGREANYGYTF,TGCGCCAGCAGCTTGGGTAGGGAGGCGAACTATGGCTACACCTTC
-,TRBV6-5,-,TRBJ1-1,CASRGTNVGTEAFF,TGTGCCAGCAGGGGGACTAATGTGGGGACTGAAGCTTTCTTT
many,TRBV29-1,-,TRBJ2-5,CSVGRVPQETQYF,TGCAGCGTTGGGCGGGTCCCCCAAGAGACCCAGTACTTC
-,TRBV12-3/TRBV12-4,-,TRBJ2-7,CASRSSSEQYF,TGTGCCAGCAGGAGTTCGAGCGAGCAGTACTTC
few,TRBV12-3/TRBV12-4,TRBD1,TRBJ2-5,CASSFFTGQGARETQYF,TGTGCCAGCAGTTTTTTTACTGGACAGGGGGCCCGGGAGACCCAGTACTTC
-,TRBV11-2,-,TRBJ1-1,CASSFRGENTEAFF,TGTGCCAGCAGCTTTCGAGGAGAGAACACTGAAGCTTTCTTT
few,TRBV25-1,-,TRBJ1-5,CASSPSGVGLPQHF,TGTGCCAGCAGCCCCTCGGGGGTAGGGCTGCCCCAGCATTTT
-,TRBV4-3,-,TRBJ1-5,CASSQQDLQGGNQPQHF,TGCGCCAGCAGCCAACAAGACCTGCAGGGCGGCAATCAGCCCCAGCATTTT
many,TRBV2,-,TRBJ1-6,CASRGDERMDSPLHF,TGTGCCAGCAGGGGGGATGAAAGGATGGATTCACCCCTCCACTTT
many,TRBV7-2,-,TRBJ1-3,CASSAVPGNTIYF,TGTGCCAGCAGCGCAGTCCCTGGAAACACCATATATTTT
once,TRBV20-1,-,TRBJ2-5,CSASGGLGKETQYF,TGCAGTGCTAGTGGGGGGTTGGGGAAAGAGACCCAGTACTTC
-,TRBV2,-,TRBJ2-7,CASSSRLIPGYEQYF,TGTGCCAGCAGTTCCCGACTGATCCCTGGCTACGAGCAGTACTTC
once,TRBV29-1,TRBD1,TRBJ2-5,CSRDRQETQYF,TGCAGCCGGGACAGGCAAGAGACCCAGTACTTC
many,TRBV7-2,-,TRBJ1-1,CASSLGQSTGGTEAFF,TGTGCCAGCAGCTTAGGGCAATCAACAGGAGGTACTGAAGCTTTCTTT
once,TRBV6-1,-,TRBJ1-2,CASILEVRDNYGYTF,-
few,TRBV5-1,-,TRBJ2-3,CASSLGQEGADTQYF,TGCGCCAGCAGCTTGGGACAGGAGGGAGCGGATACGCAGTATTTT
many,TRBV7-2,-,TRBJ1-1,CASSLFRRIGTEAFF,TGTGCCAGCAGCTTATTTCGCCGGATAGGCACTGAAGCTTTCTTT
-,TRBV3-1,-,TRBJ1-2,CASRYAGANYGYTF,TGTGCCAGCAGGTACGCAGGGGCTAACTATGGCTACACCTTC